The next 2 T cell receptor beta chains were all read from a single sample in a study of vaccination and CD4 T cells after COVID-19. Treatment given: roughly 10-day PBMC culture with coronavirus spike peptide pools or control peptides (ViraFEST assay). Antigens of these TCRs are unknown. Once obtained from cultured CD4+ T cells, the DNA was sequenced using the Oncomine TCR Beta short-read assay. Each CDR3 protein gets one entry after TCRdb re-called the PCR reads with MiXCR. The sample gives under 14,000 distinct CDR3 sequences, approximately 25% of which show up once; about 23% is in the top ten. The sample was CD4+ T cells from blood, cultured in vitro, taken after SARS-CoV-2 vaccination. The receptors stem from a human donor who had recovered from COVID-19.

This clonotype was detected only a few times. The rearrangement links TRBV20-1 to TRBJ1-6, with 7 bases that match TRBD1. The CDR3 sequence is 15 residues long. Trimming took 5 bases from V and 5 from J; bases not matched to a gene: 9. The germline V gene encodes CDR1 DFQATT and CDR2 SNEGSKA (reference sequence). The DNA of the CDR3 is TGCAGTGCTTCTTACGGACAGGAAGATAATTCACCCCTCCACTTT. Translating gives CSASYGQEDNSPLHF.

The table lists this clonotype with a few counts. The chain recombines TRBV10-3 with TRBJ2-6; the D is unclear. This CDR3 has 14 residues. CDR1 is ENHRY, CDR2 SYGVKD, per germline. V lost 10 bases, J lost 0 bases, and 10 bases lay in between. The CDR3 is CATNPTSGANVLTF. The CDR3 DNA is TGTGCCACGAACCCAACCTCTGGGGCCAACGTCCTGACTTTC.